The rows below give T cell receptor beta chains drawn from one sample of a study of cytomegalovirus exposure and HLA in healthy donors. The assay was immunoSEQ multiplex PCR, and TCRdb's table has in-frame clones only and misses some. The sample holds fewer than 200,000 clones, around nine tenths seen once. The sample consisted of PBMCs. Every receptor here comes from a man aged 25-45 years in good health and CMV-seropositive. The CDR3 runs from the conserved cysteine through the conserved F or W. The D gene is left open where the match is weak. Expanded clones are given a class, and other clones once, few, many or no size at all.

-,-,TRBJ1-2,TRBV6-5,TGTGCCAGCAGTTATGAGGGGGTTAATAATGGCTACACCTTC,CASSYEGVNNGYTF
-,-,TRBJ2-3,TRBV6-5,TGTGCCAGCAGTTATGAGGCTGGCCCAGATACGCAGTATTTT,CASSYEAGPDTQYF
-,-,TRBJ1-6,TRBV19,TGTGCCAGTAGTCCCCCACAGGAGGGTTCACCCCTCCACTTT,CASSPPQEGSPLHF
once,-,TRBJ1-1,TRBV11-3,TGTGCCAGCAGCTTAGGGCCCACGAACACTGAAGCTTTCTTT,CASSLGPTNTEAFF
-,TRBD1,TRBJ1-6,TRBV5-4,TGTGCCAGCAGCACGGACAGGAGACGAGATTCACCCCTCCACTTT,CASSTDRRRDSPLHF
-,-,TRBJ2-3,TRBV5-4,TGTGCCAGCAGCTTGGAGGATACGCAGTATTTT,CASSLEDTQYF
-,-,TRBJ2-1,TRBV21-1,TGTGCCAGCAGCGGCGACAGGGGCTACTTTTCCTCCTACAATGAGCAGTTCTTC,CASSGDRGYFSSYNEQFF
-,TRBD1,TRBJ1-2,TRBV29-1,TGCAGCGTGCAGGGGGCGCGAGGCTACACCTTC,CSVQGARGYTF
-,-,TRBJ1-2,TRBV7-3,TGTGCCAGCAGCCCAGTAGAGGGAGATGGCTACACCTTC,CASSPVEGDGYTF
-,-,TRBJ2-3,TRBV11-2,TGTGCCAGCAGCCCGACGGGAGATACGCAGTATTTT,CASSPTGDTQYF